The subject of this entry is one TCR beta chain. This sample is part of a study of blood T cell repertoires in COVID-19. The table came from immunoSEQ multiplex PCR; TCRdb's copy has only in-frame clones and leaves some out. The table includes approximately 170,000 clones, 88% detected once. The sequence came from a young woman who had recovered from COVID-19. The sample was PBMCs or T cells enriched from blood (not recorded which).

CDR3 amino acids: CASSYPPNQETQYF. The CDR3, as DNA: TGTGCCAGCAGTTATCCCCCAAATCAAGAGACCCAGTACTTC. V and J are TRBV6-2 or TRBV6-3 and TRBJ2-5; D is ambiguous. Germline V gene data show CDR1 as MNHEY and CDR2 as SVGEGT. Trimming took 3 bases from V and 2 from J, leaving 10 bases between them. The CDR3 is 14 residues long.